This note documents a single TCR beta chain sequence. The antigen it recognizes is unknown. Base qualities are not provided; no much larger clone lies one nucleotide away. The data belong to a study of vaccination and CD4 T cells after COVID-19 (dated 2022 in TCRdb). General notes on the study: Six males and four females were included in the convalescent cohort, with two Hispanic individuals, seven Caucasians, two Asians and one multiracial person represented. Each participant got two doses of either the Pfizer-BioNTech BNT162b2 vaccine (n=8) or the Moderna mRNA-1273 vaccine (n=2). Post-COVID blood samples were collected from convalescent patients a median of around 100 days after diagnosis, with a range of roughly 30 to 170 days. The time from the second vaccine dose to post-vaccine blood sampling had a median of approximately 72 days and ranged from about 14 to 250 days. For stimulating the cultures, overlapping spike peptide pools were used, derived from SARS-CoV-2 as well as from the common cold coronaviruses HCoV-NL63, HCoV-OC43 and HCoV-229E. As controls, cultures received a CEFX viral epitope pool (the positive control), an HIV-1 Nef peptide pool (the negative control), or no peptide at all. In 10 COVID-19 convalescent patients and 4 infection-naive healthy vaccine recipients, researchers compared the spike-specific CD4+ TCR repertoire from before mRNA vaccination with the repertoire from after. In an earlier paper using these donors, memory CD4+ T cell crossreactivity between SARS-CoV-2 and common cold coronavirus spike proteins was assessed at the TCR clonotype level.

Study-wide findings and limitations: In convalescent patients, a median roughly 85% of post-vaccine SARS-CoV-2-reactive clones were detected only after vaccination, and vaccine-specific priming was suggested by this finding. Of the vaccine-specific clones found in convalescent patients, nearly all (304 of 307) were mono-reactive for SARS-CoV-2 spike instead of being cross-reactive with common cold coronaviruses. The median count of SARS-CoV-2-reactive clonotypes went up from under 25 after infection to 38 after vaccination, although the change was not significant. The study included relatively few convalescent patients and did not analyze early timepoints after natural infection.

The library was built by means of PCR. TCR sequencing of DNA from cultured CD4+ T cells used the Oncomine TCR Beta short-read assay at the Johns Hopkins FTIC core. Genomic DNA was extracted from the cultured CD4+ T cells with the QIAamp micro DNA kit. Oncomine TCR Beta libraries from cultured CD4+ T cells were pooled with unique dual indexes and sequenced on an Illumina iSeq 100. In the original analysis: Non-productive sequences were removed, and CDR3s not starting with C, not ending with F or W, or shorter than 7 amino acids were discarded. Antigen-specific clonotypes were identified with the MANAFEST web application by comparing peptide-stimulated wells with reference and other culture wells. An FDR below 0.05, an odds ratio above 5, and a productive frequency above 0.1% in at least two of three replicate wells were required for clones to be considered positive. Cross-reactive clonotypes were defined as significantly expanded in both SARS-CoV-2 spike wells and at least one common cold coronavirus spike condition. Using R version 3.6.1, CDR3 homology was evaluated through Levenshtein distances (stringdist) along with unrooted phylogenetic trees (ape). TCRdb redid the processing of the public reads, applying fastp at Q25 and MiXCR, and retained in-frame beta chains. Rows matching on CDR3 protein sequence are summarized as one entry with the most common DNA and genes. The V and J calls and clone size are TCRdb's, not the authors'. Present in this sample are around 10,000 distinct CDR3 sequences, approximately 30% of which were seen just once. The top ten clones comprise roughly 13% of the sample.

The intended sense of this specimen's treatment or condition label: approximately nine-day PBMC culture with coronavirus spike peptide pools or control peptides (ViraFEST assay). CD4+ T cells from unexposed donors were collected before the COVID-19 pandemic (2011-2018). The ViraFEST assay was used in the study, in which antigen-specific T cells were expanded with peptide pools and expanded clonotypes were subsequently identified by TCR sequencing. Each well held about 2.2 million PBMCs cultured in IMDM containing approximately 5% human AB serum and roughly 10 IU/ml IL-2, with about 10 ug/ml peptide pools added. Half of the culture medium was replaced with fresh IL-2-containing medium on days 3 and 7. CD4+ T cells were isolated after roughly 9 days of culture through negative selection using the EasySep CD4+ T cell isolation kit. Unexposed donor CD4+ T cells were tested for reactivity to SARS-CoV-2 S and N and four common cold coronavirus spike pools, as cell number allowed. PBMCs were separated from whole blood using Ficoll-Paque Plus gradient centrifugation and then either used fresh or cryopreserved at -140C. Each culture condition was generally run in triplicate wells. The leukapheresis product for the unexposed donors was obtained through commercial purchase.

The receptor was isolated from a human donor in good health. The sequencing input was CD4+ T cells from blood, cultured in vitro.

The CDR3 here reads CASSYSRTSSGNTIYF. The sequenced DNA: TGTGCCAGCAGTTACTCAAGGACAAGCTCTGGAAACACCATATATTTT. The chain is made from TRBV6-5 and TRBJ1-3; 5 matching bases give a weak D call of TRBD1. V drops 0 bases and J drops 0 bases, leaving 9 bases in between. From the cysteine through the phenylalanine, the CDR3 covers 16 amino acids. The sequence is cut down to CDR3 DNA, 48 bases in frame from base 1. Taken from the germline V gene, the CDR1 and CDR2 loops are MNHEY and SVGAGI.